This T cell receptor (beta chain) was recovered during a study of T-cell reconstitution after alpha-beta-depleted transplantation in children. Overall study findings and caveats: There were reportedly several hundred expanded graft clones from which alpha-beta T cells came about two months after transplant. When one year had passed after transplant, most T-cell counts and diversity came from newly produced T cells. Elevated TCRbeta diversity at day 60 was traced, in some patients, to surviving recipient T cells and thymic progenitors.

A TCRbeta library incorporating unique molecular identifiers was prepared. Via MiXCR, TCRdb re-called the PCR reads, giving one row per CDR3 protein. The table includes hundreds of thousands of distinct CDR3 sequences, 10% to 15% detected once. Germline lookup yields CDR1 SQVTM and CDR2 ANQGSEA. The CDR3 is 15 amino acids. Trimming removed 6 bases at V and 0 bases at J, with 15 bases between. This clonotype was detected a few times. Its antigen is unknown. V gene TRBV29-1 combines with J gene TRBJ2-1; a possible D gene is TRBD2 (6 bases). This TCR was sampled from a male patient between 5 and 17 years old who had a stem cell transplant for acute myeloid leukemia, so the T cells may come from the graft donor. Sequenced material: PBMCs, mostly from graft donor cells, taken 360 days after TCRalphabeta/CD19-depleted stem cell transplant. The CDR3 sequence: CSVTGTQSSYNEQFF. The CDR3 nucleotides read TGCAGCGTCACCGGGACTCAGAGCTCCTACAATGAGCAGTTCTTC.